This T cell receptor beta chain was recorded in a study of T-cell reconstitution after alpha-beta-depleted transplantation in children. Findings and limits, study-wide: After transplant, at about two months, alpha-beta T cells were reportedly derived from several hundred expanded graft clones.

Unique molecular identifiers were used to barcode this TCRbeta library. From the PCR reads, TCRdb called clonotypes with MiXCR, one entry per CDR3 protein. The sample holds fewer than 500,000 distinct CDR3 sequences, about 40% seen once. CDR3 length: 14 amino acids. Looked up from germline, CDR1 is SGHDT and CDR2 is YYEEEE. The junction had 6 bases not matched to a gene; V was cut back by 4 bases and J by 7 bases. For this clonotype: Its antigen remains unknown.

The chain carries TRBV5-6 and TRBJ2-3; 10 bases match TRBD2. The sequencing used PBMCs, collected before TCRalphabeta/CD19-depleted stem cell transplant. The sequence was collected from a girl between 2 and 10 years old with aplastic anemia, due to receive a stem cell transplant. The CDR3 coding sequence is TGTGCCAGCAGCCCTAGCGGGAGTCGGTATACGCAGTATTTT. It translates to CASSPSGSRYTQYF.